The clone carrying this T cell receptor (beta chain) was counted between two and nine times. The V end lost 1 base, the J end lost 0 bases, and 11 bases lay between the germline ends. Germline V gene sequence: CDR1 SGHRS, CDR2 YFSETQ. This CDR3 comprises 16 residues. These data are taken from a study of blood T cell repertoires in COVID-19. How the authors handled the data: Estimation of nucleated cell counts was performed using reference gene primer amplification. Sequenced by immunoSEQ multiplex PCR; TCRdb stores in-frame clones only, minus some. Clonal size and the V and J genes are those of that table, whereas D and trimming came from the DNA. This table holds about 270,000 clones, about 88% found once.

Sample: peripheral blood. The rearrangement uses TRBV5-1 and TRBJ1-5, with a tentative D call TRBD1 (6 bases). This receptor was identified in a man between 60 and 75 years old who had recovered from COVID-19. The CDR3 reads CASSLLGGHSNQPQHF. The CDR3 bases are TGCGCCAGCAGCTTGTTAGGGGGACATAGCAATCAGCCCCAGCATTTT.